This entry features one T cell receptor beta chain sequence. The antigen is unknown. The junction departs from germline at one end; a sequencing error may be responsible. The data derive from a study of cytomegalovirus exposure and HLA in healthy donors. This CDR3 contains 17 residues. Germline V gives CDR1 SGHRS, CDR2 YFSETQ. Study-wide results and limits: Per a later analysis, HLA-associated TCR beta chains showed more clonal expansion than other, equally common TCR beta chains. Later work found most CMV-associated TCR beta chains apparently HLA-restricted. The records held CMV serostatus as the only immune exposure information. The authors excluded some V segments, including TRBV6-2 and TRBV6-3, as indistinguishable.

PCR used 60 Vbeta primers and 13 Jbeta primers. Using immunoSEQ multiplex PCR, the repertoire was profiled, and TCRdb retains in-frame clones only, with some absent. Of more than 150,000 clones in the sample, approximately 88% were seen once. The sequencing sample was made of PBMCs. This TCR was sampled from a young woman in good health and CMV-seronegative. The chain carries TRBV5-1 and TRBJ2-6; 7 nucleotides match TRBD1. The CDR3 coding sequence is TGCGCCAGCAGCCCACAGGACAGGCTGGCTGGGGCCAACGGCCTGACTTTC. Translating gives CASSPQDRLAGANGLTF.